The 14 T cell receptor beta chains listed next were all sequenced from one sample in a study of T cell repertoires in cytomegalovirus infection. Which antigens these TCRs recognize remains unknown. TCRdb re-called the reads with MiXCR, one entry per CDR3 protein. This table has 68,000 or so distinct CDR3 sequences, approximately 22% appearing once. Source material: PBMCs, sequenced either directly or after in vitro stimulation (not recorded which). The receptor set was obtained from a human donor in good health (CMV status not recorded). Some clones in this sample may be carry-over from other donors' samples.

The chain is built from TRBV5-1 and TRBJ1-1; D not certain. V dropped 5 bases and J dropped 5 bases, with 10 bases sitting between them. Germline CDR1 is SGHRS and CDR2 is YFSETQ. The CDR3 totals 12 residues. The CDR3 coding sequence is TGCGCCAGCAGTCTGAGGGAGACTGAAGCTTTCTTT. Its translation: CASSLRETEAFF.

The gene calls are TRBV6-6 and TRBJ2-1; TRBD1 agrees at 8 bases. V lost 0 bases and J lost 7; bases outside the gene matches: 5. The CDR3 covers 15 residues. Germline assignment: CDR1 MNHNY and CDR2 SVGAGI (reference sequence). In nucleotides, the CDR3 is TGTGCCAGCAGTTACTCATCAGGGGGCCGGAATGAGCAGTTCTTC. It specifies CASSYSSGGRNEQFF.

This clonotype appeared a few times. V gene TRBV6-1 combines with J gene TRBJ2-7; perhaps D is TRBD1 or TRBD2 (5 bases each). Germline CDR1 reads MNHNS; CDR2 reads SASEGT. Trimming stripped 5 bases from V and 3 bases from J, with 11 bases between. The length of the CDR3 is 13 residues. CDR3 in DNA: TGTGCCAGCAGTCAAGGGGCGGGCTACGAGCAGTACGTC. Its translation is CASSQGAGYEQYV.

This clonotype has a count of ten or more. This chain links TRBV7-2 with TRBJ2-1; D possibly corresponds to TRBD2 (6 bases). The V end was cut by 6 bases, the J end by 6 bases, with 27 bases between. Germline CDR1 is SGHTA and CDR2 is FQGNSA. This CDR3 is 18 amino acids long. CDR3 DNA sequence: TGTGCCAGCAGGATTAAGACGCTTGAGGGGAGGCGGACCAATGAGCAGTTCTTC. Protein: CASRIKTLEGRRTNEQFF.

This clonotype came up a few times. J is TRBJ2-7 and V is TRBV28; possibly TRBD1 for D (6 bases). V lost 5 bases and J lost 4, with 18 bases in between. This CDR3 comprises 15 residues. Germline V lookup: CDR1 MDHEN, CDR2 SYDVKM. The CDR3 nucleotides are TGTGCCAGCAGTCCCGTTCTCAGGGGTGGGTACGAGCAGTACTTC. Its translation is CASSPVLRGGYEQYF.

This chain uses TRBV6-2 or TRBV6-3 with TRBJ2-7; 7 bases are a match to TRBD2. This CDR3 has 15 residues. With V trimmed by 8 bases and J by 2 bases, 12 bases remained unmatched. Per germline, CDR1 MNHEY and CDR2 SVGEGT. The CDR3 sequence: CASRGLGINPYEQYV. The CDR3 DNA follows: TGTGCCAGCCGCGGACTAGGCATAAACCCCTACGAGCAGTACGTC.

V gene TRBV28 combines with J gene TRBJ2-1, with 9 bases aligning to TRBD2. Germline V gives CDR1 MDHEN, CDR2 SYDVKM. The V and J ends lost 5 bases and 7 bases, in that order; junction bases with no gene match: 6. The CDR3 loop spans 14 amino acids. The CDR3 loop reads CASSGAGGQNEQFF. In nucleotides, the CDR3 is TGTGCCAGCAGTGGGGCGGGAGGGCAGAATGAGCAGTTCTTC.

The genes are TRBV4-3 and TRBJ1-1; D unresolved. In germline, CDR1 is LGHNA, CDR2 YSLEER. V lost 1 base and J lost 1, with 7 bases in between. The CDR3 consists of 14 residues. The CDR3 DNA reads TGCGCCAGCAGCCAAGTAACGGGGAACACTGAAGCTTTCTTT. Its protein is CASSQVTGNTEAFF.

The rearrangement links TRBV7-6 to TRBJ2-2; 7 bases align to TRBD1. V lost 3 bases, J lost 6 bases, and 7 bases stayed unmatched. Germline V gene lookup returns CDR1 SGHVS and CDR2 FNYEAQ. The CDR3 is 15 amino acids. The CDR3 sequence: CASSFQDRVSGELFF. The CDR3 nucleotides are TGTGCCAGCAGCTTCCAAGACAGGGTGTCCGGGGAGCTGTTTTTT.

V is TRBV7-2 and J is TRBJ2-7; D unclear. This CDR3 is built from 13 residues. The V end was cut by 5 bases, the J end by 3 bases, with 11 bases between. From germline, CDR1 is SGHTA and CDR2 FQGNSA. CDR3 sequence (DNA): TGTGCCAGCAGCACCCGAACAAGCTACGAGCAGTACTTC. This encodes CASSTRTSYEQYF. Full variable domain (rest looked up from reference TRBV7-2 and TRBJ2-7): GAGVSQSPSNKVTEKGKDVELRCDPISGHTALYWYRQSLGQGLEFLIYFQGNSAPDKSGLPSDRFSAERTGGSVSTLTIQRTQQEDSAVYLCASSTRTSYEQYFGPGTRLTVT.

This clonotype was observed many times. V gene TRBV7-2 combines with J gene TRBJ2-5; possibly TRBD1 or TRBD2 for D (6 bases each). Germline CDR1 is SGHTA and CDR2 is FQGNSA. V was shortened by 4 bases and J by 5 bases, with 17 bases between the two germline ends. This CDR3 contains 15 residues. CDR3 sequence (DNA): TGTGCCAGCAGCTGGGGGGCCGGGTTACGCGAGACCCAGTACTTC. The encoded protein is CASSWGAGLRETQYF.

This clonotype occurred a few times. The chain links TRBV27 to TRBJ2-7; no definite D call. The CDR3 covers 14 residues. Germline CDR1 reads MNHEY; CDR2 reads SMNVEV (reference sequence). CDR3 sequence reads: CASRLIAGYYEQYV. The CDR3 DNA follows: TGTGCCAGCCGTTTAATCGCAGGATATTACGAGCAGTACGTC.

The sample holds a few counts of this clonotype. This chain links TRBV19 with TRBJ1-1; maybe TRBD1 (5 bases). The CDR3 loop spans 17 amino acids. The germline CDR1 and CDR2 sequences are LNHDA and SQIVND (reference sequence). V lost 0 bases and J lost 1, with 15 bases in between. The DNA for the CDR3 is TGTGCCAGTAGTATAGATTTGGTACAGGTCACGAACACTGAAGCTTTCTTT. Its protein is CASSIDLVQVTNTEAFF. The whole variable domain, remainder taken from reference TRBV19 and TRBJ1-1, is DGGITQSPKYLFRKEGQNVTLSCEQNLNHDAMYWYRQDPGQGLRLIYYSQIVNDFQKGDIAEGYSVSREKKESFPLTVTSAQKNPTAFYLCASSIDLVQVTNTEAFFGQGTRLTVV.

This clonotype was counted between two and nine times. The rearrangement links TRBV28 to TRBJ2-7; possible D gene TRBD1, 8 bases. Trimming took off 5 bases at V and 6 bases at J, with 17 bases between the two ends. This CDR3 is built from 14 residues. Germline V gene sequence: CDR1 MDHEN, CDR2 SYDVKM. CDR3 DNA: TGTGCCAGCAGTCTGATACAGGGGGGGGGCGAGCAGTACTTC. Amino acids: CASSLIQGGGEQYF.